These 5 T cell receptor beta chains originate from one sample sequenced in a study of cytomegalovirus exposure and HLA in healthy donors. The PCR used 60 Vbeta and 13 Jbeta primers. Profiling relied on immunoSEQ multiplex PCR, and the TCRdb table lists in-frame clones only, not all of them. This sample has roughly 140,000 clones, with about a tenth found just once. Input material: PBMCs. The origin of the receptors is a male donor in good health and CMV-seronegative.

The table lists this clone with a few counts. The V and J genes are TRBV5-1 and TRBJ2-3, with 10 bases identical to TRBD2. The CDR3 covers 15 residues. CDR1 and CDR2 (germline): SGHRS, YFSETQ. The V segment lost 3 bases and the J segment 6 bases; nucleotides outside the gene matches: 7. Here the CDR3 DNA reads TGCGCCAGCAGCTACGGACTAGCGGTTTCTGATACGCAGTATTTT. Amino acid sequence: CASSYGLAVSDTQYF.

The rearrangement links TRBV5-4 to TRBJ1-6, with 8 bases aligning to TRBD1. The CDR3 is 14 amino acids. The germline CDR1 and CDR2 sequences are SGHNT and YYREEE (reference sequence). Trimming removed 4 bases from V and 10 bases from J; junction bases left unmatched: 7. CDR3 DNA sequence: TGTGCCAGCAGCCTCGACAGGGGTGACTCACCCCTCCACTTT. Translated, it gives CASSLDRGDSPLHF.

This clone was seen a few times. This chain joins TRBV7-3 and TRBJ2-1, with TRBD2 as a possible D gene (5 bases). V was pared by 2 bases and J by 8 bases, with 16 bases between. The CDR3 has 15 amino acids. Germline V gene lookup returns CDR1 SGHTA and CDR2 FQGTGA. CDR3 sequence (DNA): TGTGCCAGCAGCTTACGAGGGCCGGCCGGGGATGAGCAGTTCTTC. Protein: CASSLRGPAGDEQFF.

CDR3 nucleotide sequence: TGTGCCAGCAGCTTAGCCGGCGAGCAGTACTTC. This translates into CASSLAGEQYF. The gene calls are TRBV7-2 and TRBJ2-7; unclear D gene. CDR1 is SGHTA and CDR2 is FQGNSA in the germline V gene. The CDR3 runs 11 residues. V was cut by 0 bases and J by 6 bases, with 3 bases left in between.

The chain couples TRBV6-6 to TRBJ1-2, with 7 bases aligning to TRBD1. Germline V lookup: CDR1 MNHNY, CDR2 SVGAGI (reference sequence). There are 15 residues in the CDR3. V was clipped by 5 bases and J by 7 bases; unmatched bases: 13. Here the CDR3 reads CASSTRGTALSGYTF. In DNA, the CDR3 is TGTGCCAGCAGTACGCGAGGGACAGCTCTATCTGGCTACACCTTC.